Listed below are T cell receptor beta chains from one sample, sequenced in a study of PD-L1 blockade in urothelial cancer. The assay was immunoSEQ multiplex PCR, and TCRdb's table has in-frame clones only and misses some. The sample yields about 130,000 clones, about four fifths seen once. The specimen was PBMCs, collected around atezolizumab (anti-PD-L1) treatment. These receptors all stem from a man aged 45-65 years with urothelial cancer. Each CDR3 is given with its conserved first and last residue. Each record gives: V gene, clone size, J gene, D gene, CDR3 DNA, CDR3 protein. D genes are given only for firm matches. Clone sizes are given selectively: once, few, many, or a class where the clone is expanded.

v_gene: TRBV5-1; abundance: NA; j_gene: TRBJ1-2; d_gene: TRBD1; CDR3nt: TGCGCCAGCAGTTTTGTACGGGACAGGGCTGGCTACACCTTC; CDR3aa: CASSFVRDRAGYTF
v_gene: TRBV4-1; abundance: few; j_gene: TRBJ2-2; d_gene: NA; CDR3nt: TGCGCCAGCAGCCAAGATCGCTCTGGCGGATACACCGGGGAGCTGTTTTTT; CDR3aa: CASSQDRSGGYTGELFF
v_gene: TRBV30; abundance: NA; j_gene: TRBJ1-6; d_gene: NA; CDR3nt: TGTGCCTGGAGTGTTGGGCAGGGGAATTCACCCCTCCACTTT; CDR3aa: CAWSVGQGNSPLHF
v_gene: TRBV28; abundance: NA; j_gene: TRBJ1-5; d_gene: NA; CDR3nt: TGTGCCAGCAGCACAAATCAGCCCCAGCATTTT; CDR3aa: CASSTNQPQHF
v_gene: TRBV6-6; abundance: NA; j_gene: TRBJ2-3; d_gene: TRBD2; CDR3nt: TGTGCCAGCAGTTACCGGACTAGCGGGCCCACAGATACGCAGTATTTT; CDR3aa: CASSYRTSGPTDTQYF
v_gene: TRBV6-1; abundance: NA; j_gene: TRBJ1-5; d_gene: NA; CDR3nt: TGTGCCAGCAGTGAACGGAGGGTCAGAAATCAGCCCCAGCATTTT; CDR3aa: CASSERRVRNQPQHF
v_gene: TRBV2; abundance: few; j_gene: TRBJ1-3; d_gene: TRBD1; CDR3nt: TGTGCCAGCAGTAAGAATTCCGGGACAGGGAGCCTTCGAGGTGGAAACACCATATATTTT; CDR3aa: CASSKNSGTGSLRGGNTIYF
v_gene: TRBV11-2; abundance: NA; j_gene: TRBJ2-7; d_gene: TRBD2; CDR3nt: TGTGCCAGCAGCACCCTGACTAGCGAAGGAATAAGATACGAGCAGTACTTC; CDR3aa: CASSTLTSEGIRYEQYF
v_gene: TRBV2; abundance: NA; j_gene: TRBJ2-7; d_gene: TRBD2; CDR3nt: TGTGCCAGCACACCTACTAGCGGGAGCCCCTACGAGCAGTACTTC; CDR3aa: CASTPTSGSPYEQYF
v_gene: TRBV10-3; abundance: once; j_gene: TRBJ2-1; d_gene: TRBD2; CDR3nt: TGTGCCACTGGACTAGCGGGAACCAATGAGCAGTTCTTC; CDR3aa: CATGLAGTNEQFF
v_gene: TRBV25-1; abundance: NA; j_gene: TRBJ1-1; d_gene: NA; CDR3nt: TGTGCCAGCAGTAGGACAATGAACACTGAAGCTTTCTTT; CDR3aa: CASSRTMNTEAFF
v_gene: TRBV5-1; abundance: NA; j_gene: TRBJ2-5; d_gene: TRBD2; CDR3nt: TGCGCCAGCCGCCCGGGGCCTAGCGGGACAAACGAAGGACACGAGACCCAGTACTTC; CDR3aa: CASRPGPSGTNEGHETQYF
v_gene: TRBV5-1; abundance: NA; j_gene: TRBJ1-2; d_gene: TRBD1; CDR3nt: TGCGCCAGCAGCTTGTCGGACAGGCTTAACTATGGCTACACCTTC; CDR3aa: CASSLSDRLNYGYTF
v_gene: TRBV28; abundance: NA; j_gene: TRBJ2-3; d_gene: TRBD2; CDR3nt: TGTGCCAGCAGAACCGGGACTAGCACGCAGTATTTT; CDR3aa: CASRTGTSTQYF
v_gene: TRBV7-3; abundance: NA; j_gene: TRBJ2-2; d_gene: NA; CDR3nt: TGTGCCAGCAGCAAAGATAGAATCCCCCCCGGGGAGCTGTTTTTT; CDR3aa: CASSKDRIPPGELFF
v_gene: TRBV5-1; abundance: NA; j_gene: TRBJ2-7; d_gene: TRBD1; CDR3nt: TGCGCCAGCAGCCGGGACAGGGGATCCTACGAGCAGTACTTC; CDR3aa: CASSRDRGSYEQYF
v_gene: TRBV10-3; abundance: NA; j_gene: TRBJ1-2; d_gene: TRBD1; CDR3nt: TGTGCCATCAGTGTACAGGGGGTAGGTGGCTACACCTTC; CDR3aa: CAISVQGVGGYTF
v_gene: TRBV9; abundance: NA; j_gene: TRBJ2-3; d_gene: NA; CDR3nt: TGTGCCAGCAGCACCGGTGGGGCGGGATTAGATACGCAGTATTTT; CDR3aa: CASSTGGAGLDTQYF
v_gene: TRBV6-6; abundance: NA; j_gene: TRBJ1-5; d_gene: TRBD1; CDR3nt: TGTGCCAGCAGGGGACAGGGGGCGAGAGGCAATCAGCCCCAGCATTTT; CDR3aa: CASRGQGARGNQPQHF
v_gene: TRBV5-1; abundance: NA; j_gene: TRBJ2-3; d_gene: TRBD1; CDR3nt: TGCGCCAGCAGCACCGGGACAGTTATTCCAGATACGCAGTATTTT; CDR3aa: CASSTGTVIPDTQYF
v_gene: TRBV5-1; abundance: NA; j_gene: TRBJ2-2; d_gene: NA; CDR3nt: TGCGCCAGCAGTCCCGGGACAAACACCGGGGAGCTGTTTTTT; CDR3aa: CASSPGTNTGELFF
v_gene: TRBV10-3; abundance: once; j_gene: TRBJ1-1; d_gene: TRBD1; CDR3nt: TGTGCCATCAGTCTGGACAGGGGGAACACTGAAGCTTTCTTT; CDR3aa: CAISLDRGNTEAFF
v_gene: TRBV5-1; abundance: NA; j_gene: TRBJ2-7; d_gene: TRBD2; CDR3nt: TGCGCCAGCAGCCCATGGACTAGCGGGGGAATCTCCTACGAGCAGTACTTC; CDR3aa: CASSPWTSGGISYEQYF
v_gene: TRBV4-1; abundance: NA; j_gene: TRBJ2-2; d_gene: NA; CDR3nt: TGCGCCAGCAGCCAAGCGGACACCGGGGAGCTGTTTTTT; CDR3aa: CASSQADTGELFF
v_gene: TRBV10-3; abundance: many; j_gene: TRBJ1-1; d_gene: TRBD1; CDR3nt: TGTGCCATCGACCCTGGACAGGGCTCAGCTTTCTTT; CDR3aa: CAIDPGQGSAFF
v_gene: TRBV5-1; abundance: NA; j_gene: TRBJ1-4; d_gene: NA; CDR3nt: TGCGCCAGCAGCTTGTATTCGGGGGGGGCTGAAAAACTGTTTTTT; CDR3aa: CASSLYSGGAEKLFF
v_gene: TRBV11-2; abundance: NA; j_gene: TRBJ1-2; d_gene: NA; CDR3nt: TGTGCCAGCAGCGCCCCCAGTGGTTATGGCTACACCTTC; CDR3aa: CASSAPSGYGYTF
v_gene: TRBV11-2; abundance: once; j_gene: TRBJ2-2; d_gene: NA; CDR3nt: TGTGCCAGCAGCCCCTCCGTCGGAGGAGGAAGGGCCGGGGAGCTGTTTTTT; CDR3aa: CASSPSVGGGRAGELFF
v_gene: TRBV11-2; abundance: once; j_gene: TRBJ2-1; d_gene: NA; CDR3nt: TGTGCCAGCAGCTTAGTCCCTTCATTCGTAGCACGGGAGCAGTTCTTC; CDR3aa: CASSLVPSFVAREQFF
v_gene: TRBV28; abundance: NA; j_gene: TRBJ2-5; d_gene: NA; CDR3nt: TGTGCCAGCAGTTTTTTACCAGGGCCAACCCAGTACTTC; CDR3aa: CASSFLPGPTQYF
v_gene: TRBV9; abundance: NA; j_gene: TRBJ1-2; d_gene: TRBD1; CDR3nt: TGTGCCAGCAGCGATATGACAGGGCTTGGCTACACCTTC; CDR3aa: CASSDMTGLGYTF